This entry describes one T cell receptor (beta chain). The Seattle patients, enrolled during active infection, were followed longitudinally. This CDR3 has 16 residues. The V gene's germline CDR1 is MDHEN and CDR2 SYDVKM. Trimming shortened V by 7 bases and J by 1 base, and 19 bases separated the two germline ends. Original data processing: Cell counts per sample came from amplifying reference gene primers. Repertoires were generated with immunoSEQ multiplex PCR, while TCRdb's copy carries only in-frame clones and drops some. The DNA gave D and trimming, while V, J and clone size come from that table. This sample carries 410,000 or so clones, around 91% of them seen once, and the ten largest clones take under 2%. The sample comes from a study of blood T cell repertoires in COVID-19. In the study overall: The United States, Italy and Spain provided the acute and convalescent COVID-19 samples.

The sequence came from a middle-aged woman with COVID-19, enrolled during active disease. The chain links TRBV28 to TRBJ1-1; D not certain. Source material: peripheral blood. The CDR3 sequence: CASTSPGRNPNTEAFF. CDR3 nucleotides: TGTGCCAGCACGTCCCCCGGGAGGAACCCGAACACTGAAGCTTTCTTT.